The T cell receptor beta chain described here comes from a study of T cells in Graves' hyperthyroidism and ophthalmopathy. The CDR3 has 15 amino acids. Germline V CDR1 and CDR2: KGHSH, LQKENI. V lost 2 bases, J lost 9 bases, and 6 bases stayed unmatched. The CDR3 regions of TCR beta were amplified from RNA transcripts. HTBI primers were employed in a first-round RT-PCR of the TCR CDR3. TCRdb independently ran MiXCR on the multiplex PCR reads; one entry per CDR3 protein. The sample yields under 400,000 distinct CDR3 sequences, approximately 25% seen once. Overall study results and limits: Model output signaled ophthalmopathy a median 6.5 months ahead of onset.

As regards this clonotype: Its specificity is not known.

The rearrangement uses TRBV18 and TRBJ2-1; 11 bases map to TRBD2. This TCR was recovered from a man aged 50-59 years with Graves' hyperthyroidism. The sample comprised blood. The CDR3 here is CASSPSTSGSREQFF. The DNA for the CDR3 is TGTGCCAGCTCACCAAGTACTAGCGGGAGTCGTGAGCAGTTCTTC.